This TCR beta chain originates from a study of long-term antiretroviral therapy in people with HIV. The study, taken as a whole, reports: It was observed that HIV repertoires exhibited narrower CDR3 length ranges than controls. Viral resistance, ART adherence and therapy changes all lacked available data.

About this clone: As yet, its antigen is unknown.

Version v3.0 of the immunoSEQ assay ran at survey level. The assay was immunoSEQ multiplex PCR, and TCRdb's table has in-frame clones only and misses some. The table lists some 17,000 clones, more than 75% of them singletons. The V end lost 2 bases, the J end lost 2 bases, and 10 bases lay between the germline ends. This CDR3 spans 15 amino acids. CDR1 MNHEY and CDR2 SVGAGI come from the germline V gene. This chain connects TRBV6-5 to TRBJ1-3; D is unresolved. This receptor was obtained from a man aged 18 to 30 with HIV. This material consisted of unsorted PBMCs, taken 0.1 years before starting antiretroviral therapy. The chain's CDR3 is CASSYNTGTGNTIYF. The CDR3 DNA follows: TGTGCCAGCAGTTACAACACGGGCACTGGAAACACCATATATTTT.